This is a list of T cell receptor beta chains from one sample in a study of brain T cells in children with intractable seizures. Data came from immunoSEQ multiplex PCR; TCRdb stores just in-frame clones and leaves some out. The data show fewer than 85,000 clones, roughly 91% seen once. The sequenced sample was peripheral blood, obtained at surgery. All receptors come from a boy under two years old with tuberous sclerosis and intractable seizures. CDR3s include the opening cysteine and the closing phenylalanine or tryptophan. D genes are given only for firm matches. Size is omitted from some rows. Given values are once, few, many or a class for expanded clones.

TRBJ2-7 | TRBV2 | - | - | TGTGCCAGCAGTGCACGTCAGGCCCACGAGCAGTACTTC | CASSARQAHEQYF
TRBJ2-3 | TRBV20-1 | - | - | TGCAGTGCTACAGGGACAGATACGCAGTATTTT | CSATGTDTQYF
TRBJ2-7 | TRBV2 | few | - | TGTGCCAGCAGTGAGCAGGGGCGCTACGAGCAGTACTTC | CASSEQGRYEQYF
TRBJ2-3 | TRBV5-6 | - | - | TGTGCCAGCAGCTTGGGGACTTTAAATACGCAGTATTTT | CASSLGTLNTQYF
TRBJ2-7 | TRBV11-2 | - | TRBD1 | TGTGCCAGCAGCTTAGGAGGACAGGGCTACGAGCAGTACTTC | CASSLGGQGYEQYF
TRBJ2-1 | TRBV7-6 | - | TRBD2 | TGTGCCAGCAGCGCCCGACTAGCGGGAGGGCCGATGGGTGAGCAGTTCTTC | CASSARLAGGPMGEQFF
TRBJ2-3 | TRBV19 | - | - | TGTGCCAGTAGTACATCAGATACGCAGTATTTT | CASSTSDTQYF
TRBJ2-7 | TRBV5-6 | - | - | TGTGCCAGCAGCTTGGAGGGCCTATCCTACGAGCAGTACTTC | CASSLEGLSYEQYF
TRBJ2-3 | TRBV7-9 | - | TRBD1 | TGTGCCAGCAGCCAACAGGGGAAAGATACGCAGTATTTT | CASSQQGKDTQYF
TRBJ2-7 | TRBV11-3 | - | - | TGTGCCAGCAGCTTAGATTCGGGCCGTTCCTACGAGCAGTACTTC | CASSLDSGRSYEQYF
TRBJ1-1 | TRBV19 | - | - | TGTGCCAGTACCGAAGGGACTCCAGGGACTGAAGCTTTCTTT | CASTEGTPGTEAFF
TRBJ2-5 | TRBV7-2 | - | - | TGTGCCAGCAGCTTAGACTGGCAAGAGACCCAGTACTTC | CASSLDWQETQYF
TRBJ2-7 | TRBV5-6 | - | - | TGTGCCAGCAGCTTTGGACTTACCTACGAGCAGTACTTC | CASSFGLTYEQYF
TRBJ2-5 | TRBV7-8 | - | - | TGTGCCAGCAGCTTTACGGGAGAGCAAGAGACCCAGTACTTC | CASSFTGEQETQYF
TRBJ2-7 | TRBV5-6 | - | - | TGTGCCAGCAGCATTGGAATGGCGTCCTACGAGCAGTACTTC | CASSIGMASYEQYF